The rows below give T cell receptor beta chains drawn from one sample of a study of blood T cell repertoires in COVID-19. Measured with immunoSEQ multiplex PCR; TCRdb has only the in-frame clones, and not every one. The sample records 130,000 to 150,000 clones, roughly 80% being singletons. Sequenced input: peripheral blood. These receptors were collected from a man in his forties or fifties with active or convalescent COVID-19. Both conserved end residues are part of each CDR3. Fields, in order: D gene, clone size, J gene, V gene, CDR3 protein, CDR3 DNA. The D gene is left open where the match is weak. A row's size may be missing; if present it is once, few, many or a size class.

.,.,TRBJ2-3,TRBV13,CASSPEGEAGTDTQYF,TGTGCCAGCAGCCCCGAGGGTGAAGCGGGTACAGATACGCAGTATTTT
.,.,TRBJ2-7,TRBV3-1/TRBV3-2,CASRNTPQGYEQYF,TGTGCCAGCAGAAACACCCCCCAGGGCTACGAGCAGTACTTC
TRBD2,.,TRBJ2-3,TRBV28,CASRGLAGRTDTQYF,TGTGCCAGCAGGGGACTAGCGGGACGCACAGATACGCAGTATTTT
.,.,TRBJ2-3,TRBV5-6,CASSYGDTQYF,TGTGCCAGCAGCTACGGAGATACGCAGTATTTT
.,few,TRBJ2-1,TRBV10-3,CAISTLGEENEQFF,TGTGCCATCAGCACCTTGGGGGAGGAGAATGAGCAGTTCTTC
TRBD1,.,TRBJ1-1,TRBV4-1,CASSQGDSNREAFF,TGCGCCAGCAGCCAAGGGGACAGTAATCGGGAAGCTTTCTTT
TRBD1,.,TRBJ1-5,TRBV5-1,CASSLVRTGIVNQPQHF,TGCGCCAGCAGCTTGGTAAGGACAGGGATTGTGAATCAGCCCCAGCATTTT
TRBD2,.,TRBJ2-1,TRBV24-1,CATGSGSFSYNEQFF,TGTGCCACCGGTAGCGGGAGCTTTTCCTACAATGAGCAGTTCTTC
TRBD1,.,TRBJ2-1,TRBV24-1,CATSDFGDRGRDEQFF,TGTGCCACCAGTGATTTCGGGGACAGGGGACGGGATGAGCAGTTCTTC
TRBD2,.,TRBJ2-1,TRBV27,CASSTTSGSSYNEQFF,TGTGCCAGCAGCACGACTAGCGGGAGCTCCTACAATGAGCAGTTCTTC
TRBD1,.,TRBJ1-2,TRBV28,CASSLRTGSGYTF,TGTGCCAGCAGTTTGAGGACAGGGAGCGGCTACACCTTC
TRBD1,.,TRBJ1-1,TRBV12-5,CASGGTGVADTEAFF,TGTGCTAGTGGGGGGACAGGGGTAGCGGACACTGAAGCTTTCTTT
.,.,TRBJ2-7,TRBV2,CASSGLQGNYEQYF,TGTGCCAGCAGTGGCTTACAGGGAAACTACGAGCAGTACTTC
.,.,TRBJ2-7,TRBV4-1,CASSQDPGNREQYF,TGCGCCAGCAGCCAAGACCCAGGCAACCGCGAGCAGTACTTC
TRBD2,.,TRBJ2-1,TRBV2,CASSDRLAGGGDEQFF,TGTGCCAGCAGTGACCGACTAGCGGGAGGGGGCGATGAGCAGTTCTTC
.,.,TRBJ2-1,TRBV5-6,CASSFGAYNEQFF,TGTGCCAGCAGCTTTGGAGCCTACAATGAGCAGTTCTTC
TRBD1,.,TRBJ1-2,TRBV4-1,CASSQAGTVYGYTF,TGCGCCAGCAGCCAAGCCGGGACAGTCTATGGCTACACCTTC
TRBD1,.,TRBJ2-1,TRBV5-4,CASWAARTGAYNEQFF,TGTGCCAGCTGGGCGGCTCGGACAGGGGCCTACAATGAGCAGTTCTTC
TRBD2,.,TRBJ2-3,TRBV3-1/TRBV3-2,CASSQELADTDTQYF,TGTGCCAGCAGCCAAGAACTAGCGGACACAGATACGCAGTATTTT
TRBD1,.,TRBJ2-7,TRBV5-1,CASSPGQGSYEQYF,TGCGCCAGCAGCCCGGGACAGGGCTCCTACGAGCAGTACTTC
.,.,TRBJ1-1,TRBV11-2,CASSLDLVREAFF,TGTGCCAGCAGCTTAGATTTAGTTAGAGAAGCTTTCTTT
.,.,TRBJ1-3,TRBV7-2,CASSLDGGRNTIYF,TGTGCCAGCAGCTTAGACGGCGGAAGAAACACCATATATTTT
.,.,TRBJ1-1,TRBV3-1/TRBV3-2,CASSQVGGTEAFF,TGTGCCAGCAGCCAAGTGGGGGGAACTGAAGCTTTCTTT
TRBD2,.,TRBJ2-5,TRBV5-4,CASSFRLAGGETQYF,TGTGCCAGCAGCTTTCGGCTAGCGGGAGGAGAGACCCAGTACTTC
.,once,TRBJ1-4,TRBV6-4,CASRPQGSTNEKLFF,TGTGCCAGCAGGCCACAGGGCTCAACTAATGAAAAACTGTTTTTT
.,.,TRBJ2-5,TRBV7-7,CASSLGRGQETQYF,TGTGCCAGCAGCTTAGGCAGGGGACAAGAGACCCAGTACTTC
.,.,TRBJ1-1,TRBV6-6,CASSSIRAEAFF,TGTGCCAGCAGTTCTATACGGGCTGAAGCTTTCTTT
.,.,TRBJ1-2,TRBV19,CASSPLAGSGYTF,TGTGCCAGTAGTCCGCTGGCTGGCTCTGGCTACACCTTC
TRBD1,few,TRBJ1-2,TRBV19,CASSTDGTGIGYTF,TGTGCCAGTAGTACAGATGGGACAGGGATTGGCTACACCTTC
.,once,TRBJ2-5,TRBV21-1,CASSNRTALGTQYF,TGTGCCAGCAGCAATCGGACAGCCCTTGGGACCCAGTACTTC
.,.,TRBJ2-7,TRBV27,CASSLIGEAYEQYF,TGTGCCAGCAGTTTAATAGGGGAAGCCTACGAGCAGTACTTC
TRBD1,.,TRBJ1-4,TRBV18,CASDRGSNEKLFF,TGTGCCAGCGACAGGGGCAGTAATGAAAAACTGTTTTTT
TRBD1,once,TRBJ1-2,TRBV27,CASSSRTGVSGYTF,TGTGCCAGCAGTTCACGGACAGGGGTTAGTGGCTACACCTTC
.,.,TRBJ2-7,TRBV6-5,CASSSDKFYEQYF,TGTGCCAGCAGTTCCGACAAGTTCTACGAGCAGTACTTC
TRBD2,few,TRBJ2-1,TRBV14,CASSDQLANEQFF,TGTGCCAGCAGCGACCAACTAGCGAATGAGCAGTTCTTC
.,.,TRBJ2-7,TRBV3-1/TRBV3-2,CASSQVGRRTF,TGTGCCAGCAGCCAAGTCGGGCGGAGGACCTTC
.,.,TRBJ1-3,TRBV15,CATSRGGTGRNTIYF,TGTGCCACCAGCAGGGGGGGAACCGGGCGAAACACCATATATTTT
TRBD1,.,TRBJ1-3,TRBV27,CASSSSGTGGNTIYF,TGTGCCAGCAGTTCCTCCGGGACAGGGGGAAACACCATATATTTT
TRBD2,.,TRBJ2-1,TRBV11-2,CASSFSSGPYNEQFF,TGTGCCAGCAGCTTTTCTAGCGGACCTTACAATGAGCAGTTCTTC
.,once,TRBJ1-4,TRBV5-8,CASSFRGARNEKLFF,TGTGCCAGCAGCTTTCGGGGGGCTAGGAATGAAAAACTGTTTTTT
.,.,TRBJ2-7,TRBV7-8,CASSPSGRASSYEQYF,TGTGCCAGCAGCCCCAGTGGCAGGGCGAGCTCCTACGAGCAGTACTTC
TRBD1,.,TRBJ1-1,TRBV3-1/TRBV3-2,CASSQGDRTEAFF,TGTGCCAGCAGCCAGGGGGACAGAACCGAAGCTTTCTTT
.,few,TRBJ1-4,TRBV4-1,CASSQDPGTFYEKLFF,TGCGCCAGCAGCCAAGATCCCGGGACATTTTATGAAAAACTGTTTTTT
TRBD1,.,TRBJ1-4,TRBV7-9,CASSPRPSGGISEKLFF,TGTGCCAGCAGCCCTAGGCCATCAGGGGGCATTAGCGAAAAACTGTTTTTT
TRBD1,.,TRBJ2-7,TRBV9,CASSTSGGTYEQYF,TGTGCCAGCAGCACCTCAGGGGGCACCTACGAGCAGTACTTC
TRBD2,.,TRBJ2-7,TRBV12-3/TRBV12-4,CASSPRSGEQYF,TGTGCCAGCAGTCCCCGTAGCGGGGAGCAGTACTTC
TRBD1,.,TRBJ1-3,TRBV9,CASSQGVSSSGNTIYF,TGTGCCAGCAGCCAGGGGGTCAGTTCCTCTGGAAACACCATATATTTT